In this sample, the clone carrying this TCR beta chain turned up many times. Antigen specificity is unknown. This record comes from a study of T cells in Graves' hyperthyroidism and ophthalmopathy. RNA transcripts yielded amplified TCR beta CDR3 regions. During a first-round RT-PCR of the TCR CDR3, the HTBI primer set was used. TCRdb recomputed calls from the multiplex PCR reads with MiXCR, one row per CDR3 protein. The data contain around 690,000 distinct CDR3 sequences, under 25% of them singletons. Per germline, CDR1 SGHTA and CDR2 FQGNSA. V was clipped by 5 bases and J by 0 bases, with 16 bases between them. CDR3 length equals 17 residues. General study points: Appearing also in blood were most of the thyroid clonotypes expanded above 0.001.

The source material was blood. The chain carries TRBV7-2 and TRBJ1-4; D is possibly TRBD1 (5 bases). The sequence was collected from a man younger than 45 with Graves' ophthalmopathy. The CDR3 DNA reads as TGTGCCAGCAGCCTTGGGACCGGCGCGGCAACTAATGAAAAACTGTTTTTT. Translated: CASSLGTGAATNEKLFF.